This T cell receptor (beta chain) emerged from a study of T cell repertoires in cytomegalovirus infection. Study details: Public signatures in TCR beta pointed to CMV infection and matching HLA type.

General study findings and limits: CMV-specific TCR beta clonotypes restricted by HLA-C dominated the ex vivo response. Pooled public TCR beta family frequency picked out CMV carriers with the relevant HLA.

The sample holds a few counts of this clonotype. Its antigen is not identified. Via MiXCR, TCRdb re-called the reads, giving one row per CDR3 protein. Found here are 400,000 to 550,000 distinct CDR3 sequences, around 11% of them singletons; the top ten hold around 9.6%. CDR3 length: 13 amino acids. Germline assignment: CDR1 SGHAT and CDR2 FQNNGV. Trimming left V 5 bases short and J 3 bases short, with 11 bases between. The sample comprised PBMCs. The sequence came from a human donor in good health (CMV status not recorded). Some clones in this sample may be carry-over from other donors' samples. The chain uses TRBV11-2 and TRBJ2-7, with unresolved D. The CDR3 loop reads CASSQTEFYEQYF. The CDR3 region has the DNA TGTGCCAGCAGCCAAACAGAGTTCTACGAGCAGTACTTC.